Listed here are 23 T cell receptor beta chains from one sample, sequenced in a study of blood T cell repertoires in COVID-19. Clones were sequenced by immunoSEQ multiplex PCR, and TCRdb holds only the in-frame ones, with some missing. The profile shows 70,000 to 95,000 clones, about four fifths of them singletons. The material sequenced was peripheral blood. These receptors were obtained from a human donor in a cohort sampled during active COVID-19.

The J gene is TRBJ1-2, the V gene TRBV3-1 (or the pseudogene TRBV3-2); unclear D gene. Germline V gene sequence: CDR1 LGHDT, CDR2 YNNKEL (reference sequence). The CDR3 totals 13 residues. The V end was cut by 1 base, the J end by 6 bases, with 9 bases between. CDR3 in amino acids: CASSQVIRDGYTF. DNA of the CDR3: TGTGCCAGCAGCCAAGTCATCCGGGATGGCTACACCTTC.

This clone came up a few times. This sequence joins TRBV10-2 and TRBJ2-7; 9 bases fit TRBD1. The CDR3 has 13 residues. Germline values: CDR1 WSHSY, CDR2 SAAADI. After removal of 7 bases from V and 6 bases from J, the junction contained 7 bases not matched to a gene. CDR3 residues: CASIKGTGLEQYF. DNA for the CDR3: TGCGCCAGCATCAAAGGGACAGGGCTCGAGCAGTACTTC.

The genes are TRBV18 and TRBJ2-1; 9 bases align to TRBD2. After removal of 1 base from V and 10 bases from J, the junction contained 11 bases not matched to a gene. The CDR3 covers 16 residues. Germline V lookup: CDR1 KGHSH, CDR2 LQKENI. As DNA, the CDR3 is TGTGCCAGCTCACCACTTGCAGCGGGGGGACCCTCGGAGCAGTTCTTC. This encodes CASSPLAAGGPSEQFF.

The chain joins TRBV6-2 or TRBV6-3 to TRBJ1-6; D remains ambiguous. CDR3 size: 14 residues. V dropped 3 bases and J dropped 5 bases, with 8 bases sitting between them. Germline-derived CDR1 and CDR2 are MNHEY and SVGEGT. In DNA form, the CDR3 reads TGTGCCAGCAGTTATGGGCAGGATAATTCACCCCTCCACTTT. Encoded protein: CASSYGQDNSPLHF.

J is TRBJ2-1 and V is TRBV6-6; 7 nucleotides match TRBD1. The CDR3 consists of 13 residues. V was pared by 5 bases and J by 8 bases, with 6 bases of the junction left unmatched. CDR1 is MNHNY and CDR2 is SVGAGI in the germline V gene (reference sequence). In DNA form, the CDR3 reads TGTGCCAGCAGTGGACAGGCCAGTTATGAGCAGTTCTTC. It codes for CASSGQASYEQFF.

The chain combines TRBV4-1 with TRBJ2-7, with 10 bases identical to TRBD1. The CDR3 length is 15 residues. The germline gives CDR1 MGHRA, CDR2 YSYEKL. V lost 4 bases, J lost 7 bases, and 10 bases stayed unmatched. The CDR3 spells CASSPRQGAGVEQYF. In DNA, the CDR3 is TGCGCCAGCAGCCCACGACAGGGGGCTGGTGTGGAGCAGTACTTC.

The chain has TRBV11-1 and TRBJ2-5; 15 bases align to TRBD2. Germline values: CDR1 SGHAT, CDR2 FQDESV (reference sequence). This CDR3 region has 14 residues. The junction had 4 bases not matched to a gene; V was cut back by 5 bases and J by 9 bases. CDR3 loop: CASSPRTSGGAQYF. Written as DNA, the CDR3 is TGTGCCAGCAGCCCACGGACTAGCGGGGGGGCCCAGTACTTC. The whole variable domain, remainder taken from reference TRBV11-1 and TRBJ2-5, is EAEVAQSPRYKITEKSQAVAFWCDPISGHATLYWYRQILGQGPELLVQFQDESVVDDSQLPKDRFSAERLKGVDSTLKIQPAELGDSAMYLCASSPRTSGGAQYFGPGTRLLVL.

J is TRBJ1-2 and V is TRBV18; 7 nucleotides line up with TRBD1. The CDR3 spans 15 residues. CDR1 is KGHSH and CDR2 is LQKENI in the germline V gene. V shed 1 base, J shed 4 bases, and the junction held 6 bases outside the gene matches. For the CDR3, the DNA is TGTGCCAGCTCACCACTCGACAGGGTCGCCTATGGCTACACCTTC. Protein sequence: CASSPLDRVAYGYTF.

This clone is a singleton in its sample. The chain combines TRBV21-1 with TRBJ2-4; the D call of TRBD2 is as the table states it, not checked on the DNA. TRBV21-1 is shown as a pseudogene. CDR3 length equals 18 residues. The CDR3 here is CASSKTLVGGKEGNIQYF. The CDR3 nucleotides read TGTGCCAGCAGCAAAACCCTCGTCGGGGGGAAAGAGGGAAACATTCAGTACTTC.

CDR3 sequence: CAISDPRSENSPLHF. CDR3 coding DNA: TGTGCCATCAGTGACCCGAGGTCTGAGAATTCACCCCTCCACTTT. The chain uses TRBV10-3 and TRBJ1-6; D uncertain. The germline V gene has CDR1 ENHRY and CDR2 SYGVKD. The length of the CDR3 is 15 residues. V lost 3 bases and J 7 bases, leaving 13 bases between the germline ends.

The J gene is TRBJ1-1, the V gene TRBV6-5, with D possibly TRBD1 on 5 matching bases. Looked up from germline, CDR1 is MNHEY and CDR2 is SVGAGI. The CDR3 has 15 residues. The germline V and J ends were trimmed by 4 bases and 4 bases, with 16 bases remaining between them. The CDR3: CASSSNTRGVTEAFF. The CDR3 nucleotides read TGTGCCAGCAGTTCCAATACAAGGGGCGTCACTGAAGCTTTCTTT.

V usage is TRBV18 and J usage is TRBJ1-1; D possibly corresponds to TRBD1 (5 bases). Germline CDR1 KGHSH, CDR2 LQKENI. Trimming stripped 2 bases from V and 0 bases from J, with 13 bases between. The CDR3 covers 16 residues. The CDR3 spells CASSPRQTLVNTEAFF. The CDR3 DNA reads TGTGCCAGCTCACCAAGACAGACCCTAGTGAACACTGAAGCTTTCTTT.

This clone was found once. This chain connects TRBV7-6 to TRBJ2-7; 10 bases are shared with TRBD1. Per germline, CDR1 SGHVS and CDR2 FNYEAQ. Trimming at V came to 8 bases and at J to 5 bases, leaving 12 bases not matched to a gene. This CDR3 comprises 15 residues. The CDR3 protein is CASSHPETGGDEQYF. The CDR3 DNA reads TGTGCCAGCTCCCACCCGGAGACAGGGGGCGACGAGCAGTACTTC.

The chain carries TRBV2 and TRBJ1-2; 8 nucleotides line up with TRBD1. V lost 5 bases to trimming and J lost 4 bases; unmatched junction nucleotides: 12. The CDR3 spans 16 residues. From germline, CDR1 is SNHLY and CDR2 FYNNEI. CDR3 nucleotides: TGTGCCAGCAGTAGAGAAGGGACAGGAATAGGCTATGGCTACACCTTC. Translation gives CASSREGTGIGYGYTF.

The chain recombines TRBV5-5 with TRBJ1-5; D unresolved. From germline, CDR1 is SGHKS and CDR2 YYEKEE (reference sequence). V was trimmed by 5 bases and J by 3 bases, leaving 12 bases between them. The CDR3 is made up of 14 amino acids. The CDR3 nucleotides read TGTGCCAGCAGTTCCGGTACCGCCAATCAGCCCCAGCATTTT. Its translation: CASSSGTANQPQHF.

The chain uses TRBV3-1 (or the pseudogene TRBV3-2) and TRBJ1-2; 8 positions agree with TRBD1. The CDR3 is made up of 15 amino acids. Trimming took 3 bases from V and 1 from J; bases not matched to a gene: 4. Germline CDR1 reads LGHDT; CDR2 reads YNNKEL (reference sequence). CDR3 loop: CASSQQGQDNYGYTF. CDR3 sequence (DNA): TGTGCCAGCAGCCAGCAGGGACAGGATAACTATGGCTACACCTTC.

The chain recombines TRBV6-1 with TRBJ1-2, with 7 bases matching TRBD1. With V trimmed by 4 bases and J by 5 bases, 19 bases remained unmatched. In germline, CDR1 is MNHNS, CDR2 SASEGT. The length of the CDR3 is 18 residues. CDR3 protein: CASSAYGSGGPGRYGYTF. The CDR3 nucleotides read TGTGCCAGCAGTGCCTACGGGTCAGGGGGGCCGGGGAGGTATGGCTACACCTTC.

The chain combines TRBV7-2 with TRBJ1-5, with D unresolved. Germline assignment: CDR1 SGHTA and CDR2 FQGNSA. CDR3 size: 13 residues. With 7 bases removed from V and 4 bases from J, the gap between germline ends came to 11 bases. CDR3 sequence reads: CASTMRVNQPQHF. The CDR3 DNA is TGTGCCAGCACTATGAGGGTAAATCAGCCCCAGCATTTT.

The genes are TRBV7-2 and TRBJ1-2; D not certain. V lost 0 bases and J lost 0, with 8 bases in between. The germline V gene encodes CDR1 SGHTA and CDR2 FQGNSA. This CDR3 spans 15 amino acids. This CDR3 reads CASSLAPGANYGYTF. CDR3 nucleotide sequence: TGTGCCAGCAGCTTAGCGCCGGGAGCTAACTATGGCTACACCTTC.

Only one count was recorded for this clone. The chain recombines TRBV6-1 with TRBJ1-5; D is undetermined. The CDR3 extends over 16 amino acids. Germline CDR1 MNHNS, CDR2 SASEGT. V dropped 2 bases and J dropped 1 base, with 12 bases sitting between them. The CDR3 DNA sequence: TGTGCCAGCAGTGAACTTTACAGCTGGAGCAATCAGCCCCAGCATTTT. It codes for CASSELYSWSNQPQHF.

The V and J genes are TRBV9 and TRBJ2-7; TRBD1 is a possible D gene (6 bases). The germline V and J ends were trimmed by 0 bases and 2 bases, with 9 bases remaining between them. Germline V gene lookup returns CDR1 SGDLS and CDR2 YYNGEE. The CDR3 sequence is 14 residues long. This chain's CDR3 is CASSVGTGPYEQYF. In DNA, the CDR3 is TGTGCCAGCAGCGTAGGAACAGGGCCCTACGAGCAGTACTTC.

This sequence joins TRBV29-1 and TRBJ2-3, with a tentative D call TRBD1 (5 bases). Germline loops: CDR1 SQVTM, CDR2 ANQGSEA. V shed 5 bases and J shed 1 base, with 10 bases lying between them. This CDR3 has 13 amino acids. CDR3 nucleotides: TGCAGCGTTCCTGGCAGGGGCACAGATACGCAGTATTTT. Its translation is CSVPGRGTDTQYF.

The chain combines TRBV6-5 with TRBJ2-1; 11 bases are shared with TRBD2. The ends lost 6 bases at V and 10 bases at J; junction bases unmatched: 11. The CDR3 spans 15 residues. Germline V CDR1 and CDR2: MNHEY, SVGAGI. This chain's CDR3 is CASRPLAGGLREQFF. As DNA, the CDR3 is TGTGCCAGCAGACCTTTAGCGGGGGGGCTAAGAGAGCAGTTCTTC.